The next 13 T cell receptor beta chains were all read from a single sample in a study of radiotherapy plus CTLA-4 blockade in lung cancer. Profiled with immunoSEQ multiplex PCR; TCRdb holds only in-frame clones, not every one. The sample has 50,000 to 85,000 clones; about 83% are singletons. This sample comprised peripheral blood, obtained from a patient treated with radiotherapy plus ipilimumab. The receptors here all came from a human donor with non-small cell lung cancer who had a partial response to radiotherapy plus ipilimumab.

This sequence joins TRBV11-2 and TRBJ1-4; D is perhaps TRBD1 (6 bases). V was clipped by 3 bases and J by 6 bases, with 17 bases between them. CDR1 and CDR2 from the germline V gene are SGHAT and FQNNGV. The CDR3 has 16 residues. The CDR3 here is CASSFGFWGQDEKLFF. CDR3 DNA sequence: TGTGCCAGCAGCTTTGGCTTCTGGGGGCAGGATGAAAAACTGTTTTTT.

The V gene is TRBV18, the J gene TRBJ2-7, with 14 bases lining up with TRBD2. Germline assignment: CDR1 KGHSH and CDR2 LQKENI. J lost 3 bases, V lost 1 base, and 8 bases had no gene match. The CDR3 sequence is 18 residues long. CDR3 nucleotide sequence: TGTGCCAGCTCACCACTCGGGACTAGCGGGAGCAGCGACTACGAGCAGTACTTC. Translated, it gives CASSPLGTSGSSDYEQYF.

The chain carries TRBV4-1 and TRBJ2-5; TRBD1 is a possible D gene (6 bases). V lost 0 bases and J 4 bases, leaving 12 bases between the germline ends. Germline values: CDR1 MGHRA, CDR2 YSYEKL. The CDR3 spans 15 residues. The CDR3 coding sequence is TGCGCCAGCAGCCAAGATGAGGGGGTGGCAGAGACCCAGTACTTC. It is translated as CASSQDEGVAETQYF.

V gene TRBV30 combines with J gene TRBJ1-2; the match to TRBD1 covers 9 bases. V shed 0 bases, J shed 4 bases, and the junction held 6 bases outside the gene matches. Germline V lookup: CDR1 GTSNPN, CDR2 SVGIG (reference sequence). The CDR3 extends over 15 amino acids. This chain's CDR3 is CAWSVQGAGSYGYTF. The CDR3 DNA sequence: TGTGCCTGGAGTGTACAGGGGGCCGGGAGCTATGGCTACACCTTC.

The chain joins TRBV27 to TRBJ1-1; TRBD1 agrees at 9 bases. V shed 6 bases and J 5 bases; nucleotides not matched to a gene: 10. The CDR3 is made up of 15 amino acids. Germline V gene data show CDR1 as MNHEY and CDR2 as SMNVEV (reference sequence). The CDR3 reads CASSPNNRGRTEAFF. CDR3 DNA sequence: TGTGCCAGCAGCCCAAATAACAGGGGGCGGACTGAAGCTTTCTTT.

The CDR3 DNA is TGTGCCAGCAGAGCCTCCTACGAGCAGTACTTC. Translating it yields CASRASYEQYF. V gene TRBV28 combines with J gene TRBJ2-7, with D hard to call. Germline loops: CDR1 MDHEN, CDR2 SYDVKM. The V and J ends lost 6 bases and 0 bases respectively, with 3 bases between them. The CDR3 is made up of 11 amino acids.

This clone was found a few times. The chain joins TRBV27 to TRBJ2-5, with TRBD2 matching 7 bases. The germline V gene has CDR1 MNHEY and CDR2 SMNVEV (reference sequence). The V gene end was trimmed by 4 bases and the J gene end by 5 bases; junction bases not matched to a gene: 10. This CDR3 spans 15 amino acids. CDR3 region: CASSWGTTTSETQYF. The CDR3 DNA reads TGTGCCAGCAGTTGGGGGACTACAACGTCGGAGACCCAGTACTTC.

This clone was detected a few times. The rearrangement links TRBV28 to TRBJ1-1; 7 bases are shared with TRBD1. V dropped 5 bases and J dropped 4; count of bases not matched to a gene: 4. The CDR3 length is 13 residues. Germline V lookup: CDR1 MDHEN, CDR2 SYDVKM. The CDR3 DNA reads as TGTGCCAGCAGTAGACAGGGAGGCACTGAAGCTTTCTTT. Residues: CASSRQGGTEAFF.

V gene TRBV18 combines with J gene TRBJ1-1, with 12 bases lining up with TRBD1. The CDR3 spans 17 residues. J was trimmed by 3 bases and V by 5 bases; bases with no gene match: 10. In germline, CDR1 is KGHSH, CDR2 LQKENI. The CDR3 region has the DNA TGTGCCAGCTCAGAGGGGACAGGGGGCATAGGTGACACTGAAGCTTTCTTT. Residues: CASSEGTGGIGDTEAFF.

The V gene is TRBV21-1, the J gene TRBJ1-1; the DNA was not compared with TRBD1, the D call given in the table. TRBV21-1 is a documented pseudogene. This CDR3 is 15 amino acids long. The CDR3 sequence: CASSKGRQGARKAFF. CDR3 nucleotide sequence: TGTGCCAGCAGCAAAGGCCGACAGGGGGCAAGGAAAGCTTTCTTT.

This rearrangement joins TRBV25-1 to TRBJ2-2, with unresolved D. Germline CDR1 is MGHDK and CDR2 is SYGVNS. V was shortened by 2 bases and J by 1 base, with 8 bases between the two germline ends. The CDR3 has 15 residues. CDR3 DNA: TGTGCCAGCAGTGAAGTCGCAGGGAACACCGGGGAGCTGTTTTTT. Translated, it gives CASSEVAGNTGELFF.

V gene TRBV10-3 combines with J gene TRBJ1-1; unclear D gene. V lost 10 bases, J lost 6 bases, and 15 bases lay in between. Germline values: CDR1 ENHRY, CDR2 SYGVKD. CDR3 length equals 12 residues. CDR3 region: CASKQGSAEAFF. The CDR3 nucleotides read TGTGCCAGCAAACAAGGGAGCGCTGAAGCTTTCTTT.

The genes are TRBV7-8 and TRBJ1-5, with 7 bases that match TRBD1. Germline V gives CDR1 SGHVS, CDR2 FQNEAQ. The CDR3 sequence is 17 residues long. Trimming took 7 bases from V and 5 from J; bases not matched to a gene: 17. This CDR3 is CASIESRRQGVYQPQHF. The CDR3 nucleotides are TGTGCCAGCATCGAAAGCCGACGGCAGGGGGTGTATCAGCCCCAGCATTTT.